Listed here are 17 T cell receptor beta chains from one sample, sequenced in a study of blood T cells in healthy people across ages. Primed by a sample-barcoded 5' primer and a J-beta primer mix, a second PCR proceeded for 7 to 11 cycles. TCRdb redid the calling of the 5' RACE reads with MiXCR, one entry per CDR3 protein. The sample includes over a million distinct CDR3 sequences, 40% to 45% of them seen just once. Sequencing was performed on blood. The receptors derive from an older woman in good health.

The J gene is TRBJ2-3, the V gene TRBV5-5; D is unresolved. V was trimmed by 0 bases and J by 5 bases, leaving 16 bases between them. The germline gives CDR1 SGHKS, CDR2 YYEKEE (reference sequence). The CDR3 loop spans 16 amino acids. CDR3 sequence: CASSLVTERPQDTQYF. The CDR3 nucleotides read TGTGCCAGCAGCTTGGTTACTGAAAGACCACAAGATACGCAGTATTTT.

The CDR3 spells CASNRGGGNQPQHF. The DNA of the CDR3 is TGCGCCAGCAATAGGGGAGGTGGCAATCAGCCCCAGCATTTT. The chain has TRBV10-1 and TRBJ1-5, with D possibly TRBD1 on 5 matching bases. Germline V gives CDR1 WNHNN, CDR2 SYGVQD (reference sequence). The CDR3 is made up of 14 amino acids. Between the trimmed V and J ends, which lost 7 bases and 2 bases, there was a span of 12 bases.

V is TRBV20-1 and J is TRBJ2-2; D is unresolved. Deletions cut 0 bases from V and 4 bases from J, with 6 bases between. Germline CDR1 reads DFQATT; CDR2 reads SNEGSKA (reference sequence). The CDR3 is 13 residues long. CDR3 in DNA: TGCAGTGCTAGAGAGCTGGGCACCGGGGAGCTGTTTTTT. It encodes CSARELGTGELFF.

This clonotype was seen a few times. The rearrangement uses TRBV5-1 and TRBJ2-7; TRBD1 matches 7 bases. Germline CDR1 and CDR2: SGHRS and YFSETQ. The CDR3 contains 14 residues. V was pared by 2 bases and J by 4 bases, with 6 bases of the junction left unmatched. This chain's CDR3 is CASSFGRGTYEQYF. The CDR3 DNA sequence: TGCGCCAGCAGCTTCGGCAGGGGGACGTACGAGCAGTACTTC.

V usage is TRBV27 and J usage is TRBJ1-6; D unresolved. Deletions cut 8 bases from V and 4 bases from J, with 9 bases between. The CDR3 is 13 amino acids. The germline CDR1 and CDR2 sequences are MNHEY and SMNVEV (reference sequence). The CDR3, as DNA: TGTGCCAGCGCTGATGTTTATAATTCACCCCTCCACTTT. As protein: CASADVYNSPLHF.

A few counts support this clonotype. This rearrangement joins TRBV7-2 to TRBJ2-5; the match to TRBD2 covers 10 bases. CDR3 length: 16 amino acids. The V and J ends lost 5 bases and 1 base, in that order; junction bases with no gene match: 7. Germline V lookup: CDR1 SGHTA, CDR2 FQGNSA. CDR3 sequence reads: CASSPMRLAGQETQYF. The CDR3 coding sequence is TGTGCCAGCAGCCCAATGAGACTAGCGGGCCAAGAGACCCAGTACTTC.

The V and J genes are TRBV11-2 and TRBJ1-6; no definite D call. V was trimmed by 0 bases and J by 9 bases, leaving 9 bases between them. Germline V gene data show CDR1 as SGHAT and CDR2 as FQNNGV. This CDR3 contains 14 residues. CDR3 nucleotide sequence: TGTGCCAGCAGCTTAGAACCTCGGGCTTCACCCCTCCACTTT. This gives the protein CASSLEPRASPLHF.

The chain has TRBV29-1 and TRBJ2-3; 9 bases are shared with TRBD1. CDR1 SQVTM and CDR2 ANQGSEA come from the germline V gene. The CDR3 has 14 amino acids. The V and J ends lost 4 bases and 9 bases, in that order; junction bases with no gene match: 11. CDR3 nucleotide sequence: TGCAGCGTTGTGACAGGGGGGTCCGGGGTAACGCAGTATTTT. It translates to CSVVTGGSGVTQYF.

V is TRBV20-1 and J is TRBJ2-1, with D uncertain. V was shortened by 3 bases and J by 8 bases, with 14 bases between the two germline ends. CDR3 length: 13 residues. Germline loops: CDR1 DFQATT, CDR2 SNEGSKA (reference sequence). The CDR3 bases are TGCAGTGCTAGCCAGGCCTCGGCGGATGAGCAGTTCTTC. Residues: CSASQASADEQFF.

The V and J genes are TRBV27 and TRBJ1-2; TRBD1 agrees at 8 bases. The CDR3 spans 14 residues. Germline V gene lookup returns CDR1 MNHEY and CDR2 SMNVEV (reference sequence). Trimming cost V 6 bases and J 4 bases; bases outside gene matches: 7. The CDR3 loop reads CASSGGQGPYGYTF. The CDR3 DNA sequence: TGTGCCAGCAGCGGAGGACAGGGACCCTATGGCTACACCTTC.

The V gene is TRBV7-7, the J gene TRBJ2-1; 10 positions match TRBD1. Germline CDR1 is SSHAT and CDR2 is FNYEAQ (reference sequence). The CDR3 sequence is 15 residues long. The ends lost 1 base at V and 8 bases at J; junction bases unmatched: 5. The CDR3 nucleotides read TGTGCCAGCAGCTTAGGACAGGGGGCGGTGGATGAGCAGTTCTTC. Residues: CASSLGQGAVDEQFF.

The rearrangement uses TRBV5-1 and TRBJ1-1, with D unclear. CDR1 and CDR2 from the germline V gene are SGHRS and YFSETQ. The CDR3 is 13 amino acids. V was shortened by 2 bases and J by 0 bases, with 5 bases between the two germline ends. The CDR3 DNA follows: TGCGCCAGCAGCTTACGTATGAACACTGAAGCTTTCTTT. Translated: CASSLRMNTEAFF.

The V call is TRBV7-9, the J call TRBJ1-5; 8 bases line up with TRBD1. Per germline, CDR1 SEHNR and CDR2 FQNEAQ (reference sequence). There are 16 residues in the CDR3. The V gene end was trimmed by 4 bases and the J gene end by 4 bases; junction bases not matched to a gene: 9. The CDR3 DNA is TGTGCCAGCAGCTCCGGCCTTACAGGGGGGAATCAGCCCCAGCATTTT. It translates to CASSSGLTGGNQPQHF. Filled out from reference TRBV7-9 and TRBJ1-5, the complete variable domain reads DTGVSQNPRHKITKRGQNVTFRCDPISEHNRLYWYRQTLGQGPEFLTYFQNEAQLEKSRLLSDRFSAERPKGSFSTLEIQRTEQGDSAMYLCASSSGLTGGNQPQHFGDGTRLSIL.

The chain recombines TRBV2 with TRBJ1-2, with 7 bases matching TRBD1. CDR1 and CDR2 (germline): SNHLY, FYNNEI. After removal of 4 bases from V and 4 bases from J, the junction contained 9 bases not matched to a gene. This CDR3 is 15 amino acids long. This CDR3 is CASSAGDSFGYGYTF. The CDR3 nucleotides read TGTGCCAGCAGTGCTGGGGACAGTTTTGGCTATGGCTACACCTTC.

This sequence joins TRBV7-2 and TRBJ2-4; a possible D gene is TRBD1 (5 bases). The germline CDR1 and CDR2 sequences are SGHTA and FQGNSA. The CDR3 length is 15 residues. The V and J ends lost 1 base and 6 bases respectively, with 13 bases between them. The CDR3 nucleotides are TGTGCCAGCAGCTTAGTACAGGCGTTTGGAAACATTCAGTACTTC. Translating gives CASSLVQAFGNIQYF.

The chain recombines TRBV3-1 with TRBJ2-7, with TRBD1 identical over 10 bases. Germline CDR1 is LGHDT and CDR2 is YNNKEL (reference sequence). The CDR3 contains 15 residues. With V trimmed by 4 bases and J by 5 bases, 8 bases remained unmatched. CDR3 residues: CASSPSGTGEDEQYF. CDR3 nucleotide sequence: TGTGCCAGCAGCCCTTCTGGGACAGGGGAAGACGAGCAGTACTTC.

The J gene is TRBJ2-5, the V gene TRBV4-1; TRBD2 matches 12 bases. The J call may not be correct, given that the DNA end is closer to TRBJ2-7. This CDR3 is 19 amino acids long. The germline V gene encodes CDR1 MGHRA and CDR2 YSYEKL. The DNA of the CDR3 is TGCGCCAGCAGCCAAGATAGAACTAGCGGGAGGCGAGATGGCTACGAGCAGTACTTC. Protein sequence: CASSQDRTSGRRDGYEQYF.